The present T cell receptor beta chain was sequenced within a study of OX40 agonist ivuxolimab in advanced cancers. About the study: Patients' therapy was ivuxolimab, an antibody that acts as an agonist of OX40 (CD134). Every patient in dose escalation had hepatocellular carcinoma, melanoma, renal cell or head and neck cancer.

The protocol was immunoSEQ multiplex PCR, while the TCRdb copy is restricted to in-frame clones and leaves out a portion. The sample records around 20,000 clones, 75% to 85% being singletons. Study-wide results and caveats: The specificity for antigen of the expanded peripheral T cells was not determined.

Germline V CDR1 and CDR2: SGHDN, FVKESK. The V and J ends lost 4 bases and 3 bases respectively, with 10 bases between them. The CDR3 contains 13 residues. Of note for this clone: Its target is unknown.

The chain links TRBV14 to TRBJ2-7, with D possibly being TRBD2 (5 bases). The sequences come from CD4+ or CD8+ T cells sorted from blood, collected in a trial of the OX40 agonist ivuxolimab. The clonotype was recovered from an adult with an advanced solid tumor such as melanoma, head and neck, liver or kidney cancer. As DNA, the CDR3 is TGTGCCAGCAGCCGGAGACGGGGCTACGAGCAGTACTTC. This translates into CASSRRRGYEQYF.